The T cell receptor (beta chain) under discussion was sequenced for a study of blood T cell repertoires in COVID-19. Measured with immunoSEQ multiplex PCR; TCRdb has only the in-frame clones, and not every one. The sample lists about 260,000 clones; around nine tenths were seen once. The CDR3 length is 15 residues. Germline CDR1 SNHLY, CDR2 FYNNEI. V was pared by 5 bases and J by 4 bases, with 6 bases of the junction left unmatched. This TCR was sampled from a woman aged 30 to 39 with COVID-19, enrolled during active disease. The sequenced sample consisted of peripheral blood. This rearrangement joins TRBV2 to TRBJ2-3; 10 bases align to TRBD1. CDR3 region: CASSPGTGVPDTQYF. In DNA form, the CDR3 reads TGTGCCAGCAGTCCCGGGACAGGGGTTCCAGATACGCAGTATTTT.